This T cell receptor beta chain is from a study of T cell responses to AZD1222 COVID-19 vaccine. The study's findings and limits: Mostly white British, mostly female donors; authors suggested clonal diversity may be underestimated.

The assay was immunoSEQ multiplex PCR, and TCRdb's table has in-frame clones only and misses some. This sample has 190,000 or so clones; around nine tenths occur once, and the top ten carry around 26%. This clone was seen once. The antigen is not known. Germline V gene sequence: CDR1 SQVTM, CDR2 ANQGSEA. V shed 7 bases and J 2 bases; nucleotides not matched to a gene: 8. This CDR3 region has 15 residues. The clonotype was recovered from an adult who received the AZD1222 COVID-19 vaccine. This sample comprised peripheral blood, obtained 28 days after the second AZD1222 dose. The chain has TRBV29-1 and TRBJ2-2; 9 bases match TRBD2. The CDR3 DNA follows: TGCAGCGCCGGACTGGGACTAGCTAACACCGGGGAGCTGTTTTTT. Its translation: CSAGLGLANTGELFF.